Sequencing of this TCR beta chain was carried out in a study of tissue T cells after allogeneic stem cell transplantation. Study results and limitations: Within patients, tissue anatomy strongly shaped TCR repertoire composition.

Data came from immunoSEQ multiplex PCR; TCRdb stores just in-frame clones and leaves some out. The profile shows 5,500 to 8,000 clones, roughly half of them singletons. This clone has more than one count but fewer than ten. Its antigen is still unknown. The genes and germline here are from mouse. The CDR3 end falls 1 residue outside the read, so it is completed with the germline J gene. Time point described: mouse harvest day 7 after allogeneic transplant. Tail vein injection delivered 10^7 T-cell-depleted bone marrow cells and 10^6 splenic CD5+ T cells. Germline loops: CDR1 KGHPV, CDR2 FQNQEV (reference sequence). With 0 bases removed from V and 7 bases from J, the gap between germline ends came to 7 bases. The CDR3 runs 12 residues.

The source of this sequence is a female BALB/c mouse given C57BL/6 T cells with graft-versus-host disease after an allogeneic hematopoietic cell transplant. Sequenced material: lymph node tissue. This chain joins TRBV26 and TRBJ2-7, with no clear D. The covered CDR3 bases are TGTGCCAGCAGTCTGTCGGGGTGGGAACAGTAC. Residues: CASSLSGWEQY. From start to end, the CDR3 is CASSLSGWEQYF.